This TCR beta chain was recorded in a study of spatial heterogeneity in lung cancer. Every individual TCR cDNA molecule carried its own unique molecular identifier, which allowed correction of PCR and sequencing errors. TCRdb called the 5' RACE reads again in MiXCR, with one record for every CDR3 protein. The sample has 90,000 to 95,000 distinct CDR3 sequences, over 9.5% seen once. As to time point: sample taken at primary tumor resection. The CDR3 is made up of 16 amino acids. V lost 4 bases to trimming and J lost 3 bases, with 16 bases between them. The V gene's germline CDR1 is SEHNR and CDR2 FQNEAQ (reference sequence).

Sequenced material: PBMCs, taken at surgery. V and J are TRBV7-9 and TRBJ2-1, with a tentative D call TRBD2 (6 bases). The receptor comes from a male donor with early-stage non-small cell lung cancer. The CDR3 DNA sequence: TGTGCCAGCAGCTCCCTCCGGACTACCCTCTACAATGAGCAGTTCTTC. Translating it yields CASSSLRTTLYNEQFF.